This entry lists 29 T cell receptor beta chains sequenced from one sample in a study of blood T cell repertoires in COVID-19. Generated by immunoSEQ multiplex PCR, the TCRdb table keeps only in-frame clones and is missing some. Of 130,000 to 150,000 clones listed, 75% to 90% were seen once; the top ten hold approximately 3%. Sequencing was done on a sample of peripheral blood. The receptors were sampled from a woman aged 60 to 75 with active COVID-19.

This clone was seen a single time. V gene TRBV11-2 combines with J gene TRBJ2-2; 11 bases are a match to TRBD2. The V segment lost 1 base and the J segment 5 bases; nucleotides outside the gene matches: 0. Germline-derived CDR1 and CDR2 are SGHAT and FQNNGV. This CDR3 has 15 amino acids. In DNA, the CDR3 is TGTGCCAGCAGCTTAGGACTAGCGGGGACCGGGGAGCTGTTTTTT. Translation: CASSLGLAGTGELFF.

The chain recombines TRBV7-9 with TRBJ1-2; D call uncertain. Germline CDR1 reads SEHNR; CDR2 reads FQNEAQ (reference sequence). This CDR3 comprises 14 residues. Trimming cost V 6 bases and J 4 bases, with 15 bases left between them. The CDR3 DNA follows: TGTGCCAGCAGTCGACTCACGAGTTCCTATGGCTACACCTTC. Translated: CASSRLTSSYGYTF.

The chain links TRBV21-1 to TRBJ2-3; the table's D call, TRBD1, has no DNA check behind it. TRBV21-1 is flagged as a pseudogene. There are 16 residues in the CDR3. The CDR3 DNA reads TGTGCCAGCAGCAAAGTAGACAGAGAGAACACAGATACGCAGTATTTT. This sequence encodes CASSKVDRENTDTQYF.

The chain carries TRBV7-3 and TRBJ2-1, with TRBD2 as a possible D gene (5 bases). Germline V gives CDR1 SGHTA, CDR2 FQGTGA. CDR3 length equals 14 residues. Trimming shortened V by 2 bases and J by 8 bases, and 13 bases separated the two germline ends. Written as DNA, the CDR3 is TGTGCCAGCAGCTTAGGGCTAGCTGGGCATGAGCAGTTCTTC. Its translation: CASSLGLAGHEQFF.

This clone has more than one count but fewer than ten. The chain employs TRBV5-8 and TRBJ1-5; 7 nucleotides align to TRBD1. The ends lost 7 bases at V and 7 bases at J; junction bases unmatched: 8. From germline, CDR1 is SGHTS and CDR2 YDEGEE. CDR3 size: 13 residues. The DNA of the CDR3 is TGTGCCAGCGACCGGCCAGGGGGGCAGCCCCAGCATTTT. Translated: CASDRPGGQPQHF.

The V and J genes are TRBV28 and TRBJ2-3, with D maybe TRBD2 (6 bases). Germline CDR1 is MDHEN and CDR2 is SYDVKM. Trimming took 8 bases from V and 1 from J, leaving 10 bases between them. CDR3 size: 13 residues. CDR3 sequence (DNA): TGTGCCAGCTCGGGAGATGGCACAGATACGCAGTATTTT. Its translation is CASSGDGTDTQYF.

The chain has TRBV19 and TRBJ1-1, with D maybe TRBD1 (6 bases). V lost 6 bases and J 4 bases, leaving 15 bases between the germline ends. In germline, CDR1 is LNHDA, CDR2 SQIVND (reference sequence). This CDR3 is built from 14 residues. CDR3 nucleotide sequence: TGTGCCAGTAGCCTTGTCAGGGGTGGCACTGAAGCTTTCTTT. It yields the protein CASSLVRGGTEAFF. The whole variable domain, filled in from reference TRBV19 and TRBJ1-1, reads DGGITQSPKYLFRKEGQNVTLSCEQNLNHDAMYWYRQDPGQGLRLIYYSQIVNDFQKGDIAEGYSVSREKKESFPLTVTSAQKNPTAFYLCASSLVRGGTEAFFGQGTRLTVV.

The V gene is TRBV4-1, the J gene TRBJ1-1; tentative D call: TRBD1 (5 bases). Between the trimmed V and J ends, which lost 0 bases and 0 bases, there was a span of 8 bases. The CDR3 is made up of 15 amino acids. CDR1 and CDR2 from the germline V gene are MGHRA and YSYEKL. The CDR3 protein is CASSQDGTVNTEAFF. The CDR3 nucleotides are TGCGCCAGCAGCCAAGATGGGACTGTGAACACTGAAGCTTTCTTT.

The rearrangement uses TRBV4-3 and TRBJ2-1; 14 nucleotides line up with TRBD2. The length of the CDR3 is 15 residues. V trimming: 4 bases; J trimming: 8 bases; junction bases outside the gene matches: 4. Germline CDR1 is LGHNA and CDR2 is YSLEER. The DNA of the CDR3 is TGCGCCAGCAGCCTCGGGACTAGCGGGAGCTATGAGCAGTTCTTC. Residues: CASSLGTSGSYEQFF.

The chain links TRBV5-4 to TRBJ1-1; the D is unclear. Trimming removed 4 bases at V and 0 bases at J, with 10 bases between. CDR3 length: 14 amino acids. The germline CDR1 and CDR2 sequences are SGHNT and YYREEE (reference sequence). This chain's CDR3 is CASSEIDLNTEAFF. The CDR3 DNA is TGTGCCAGCAGCGAGATCGACTTGAACACTGAAGCTTTCTTT.

For this clone: The identical CDR3 is also encoded by other nucleotide sequences in the sample. The chain carries TRBV28 and TRBJ1-2; D is unclear. Germline CDR1 and CDR2: MDHEN and SYDVKM. V was cut by 6 bases and J by 1 base, with 3 bases left in between. The CDR3 runs to 11 residues. The CDR3 region is CASSINYGYTF. The CDR3 DNA follows: TGTGCCAGCAGCATTAACTATGGCTACACCTTC.

The chain combines TRBV7-3 with TRBJ2-7; 12 nucleotides agree with TRBD2. This CDR3 region has 18 residues. The J segment lost 2 bases and the V segment lost 1 base, leaving 9 bases of the junction unmatched. Germline assignment: CDR1 SGHTA and CDR2 FQGTGA. CDR3 residues: CASSLNFGTSGYTYEQYF. The DNA of the CDR3 is TGTGCCAGCAGCTTAAACTTCGGGACTAGCGGGTATACCTACGAGCAGTACTTC.

The chain carries TRBV18 and TRBJ2-1, with TRBD2 identical over 9 bases. Germline V gene data show CDR1 as KGHSH and CDR2 as LQKENI. Trimming cost V 0 bases and J 7 bases; bases outside gene matches: 7. This CDR3 region has 16 residues. DNA of the CDR3: TGTGCCAGCTCACCACCCGGACTAGCGACTGGGAATGAGCAGTTCTTC. This gives the protein CASSPPGLATGNEQFF.

This clone turned up a few times. The V call is TRBV6-5, the J call TRBJ1-1; 8 bases are a match to TRBD1. V gave up 7 bases and J gave up 4 bases; unmatched junction bases: 2. This CDR3 region has 12 residues. The germline V gene encodes CDR1 MNHEY and CDR2 SVGAGI. CDR3 DNA sequence: TGTGCCAGCACAGGGGGCGGCACTGAAGCTTTCTTT. Residues: CASTGGGTEAFF.

This clone appeared a few times. The chain links TRBV7-9 to TRBJ1-2; D gene uncertain. Between the trimmed V and J ends, which lost 4 bases and 0 bases, there was a span of 3 bases. Germline values: CDR1 SEHNR, CDR2 FQNEAQ (reference sequence). This CDR3 contains 12 residues. CDR3 in DNA: TGTGCCAGCAGCTCTTCTAACTATGGCTACACCTTC. Its translation is CASSSSNYGYTF.

V is TRBV28 and J is TRBJ2-7; maybe TRBD1 (5 bases). Trimming left V 2 bases short and J 4 bases short, with 21 bases between. This CDR3 comprises 17 residues. Germline CDR1 MDHEN, CDR2 SYDVKM. The CDR3 coding sequence is TGTGCCAGCAGTTTAGCAGGGTACCCGCGCGCCTTTTACGAGCAGTACTTC. It encodes CASSLAGYPRAFYEQYF.

This chain joins TRBV7-2 and TRBJ2-1; D remains unclear. The V end was cut by 1 base, the J end by 7 bases, with 2 bases between. Germline assignment: CDR1 SGHTA and CDR2 FQGNSA. This CDR3 contains 11 residues. Here the CDR3 DNA reads TGTGCCAGCAGCTTAGTAAATGAGCAGTTCTTC. Its protein is CASSLVNEQFF.

The chain combines TRBV29-1 with TRBJ2-1, with TRBD2 as a possible D gene (6 bases). V was cut by 7 bases and J by 3 bases, with 16 bases left in between. The germline V gene has CDR1 SQVTM and CDR2 ANQGSEA. This CDR3 contains 14 residues. The CDR3 bases are TGCAGCGCGCCTACTAGCAAGATCTACAATGAGCAGTTCTTC. This sequence encodes CSAPTSKIYNEQFF.

The chain has TRBV24-1 and TRBJ2-1, with a weak D call TRBD2 (5 bases). Trimming pared 2 bases from V and 10 bases from J, leaving 14 bases between. Per the germline V gene, CDR1 is KGHDR and CDR2 is SFDVKD. The CDR3 consists of 14 residues. The CDR3: CATSDWQRRGEQFF. The CDR3 DNA is TGTGCCACCAGTGATTGGCAGCGACGGGGAGAGCAGTTCTTC.

The CDR3 nucleotides read TGTGCCAGCAGTGAAGGGGGGGACAGACCCTACGAGCAGTACTTC. As protein: CASSEGGDRPYEQYF. The genes are TRBV2 and TRBJ2-7, with D perhaps matching TRBD1 (7 bases). The CDR3 loop spans 15 amino acids. The V end was cut by 1 base, the J end by 2 bases, with 12 bases between. Germline-derived CDR1 and CDR2 are SNHLY and FYNNEI.

This clone was seen a single time. V usage is TRBV2 and J usage is TRBJ2-7, with D perhaps matching TRBD2 (6 bases). Per the germline V gene, CDR1 is SNHLY and CDR2 is FYNNEI. Trimming cost V 0 bases and J 0 bases, with 6 bases left between them. The CDR3 is made up of 14 amino acids. The CDR3 protein is CASSEARGSYEQYF. In DNA, the CDR3 is TGTGCCAGCAGTGAAGCGCGGGGCTCCTACGAGCAGTACTTC.

This clone was seen only once. V and J are TRBV4-3 and TRBJ2-7, with TRBD2 as a possible D gene (5 bases). The V end was cut by 0 bases, the J end by 4 bases, with 10 bases between. This CDR3 is 14 amino acids long. Germline V lookup: CDR1 LGHNA, CDR2 YSLEER. CDR3 nucleotide sequence: TGCGCCAGCAGCCAAGATCTTGAGGGTTACGAGCAGTACTTC. This gives the protein CASSQDLEGYEQYF.

The rearrangement uses TRBV6-4 and TRBJ2-5; possible D gene TRBD2, 6 bases. The CDR3 runs 16 residues. Germline-derived CDR1 and CDR2 are MRHNA and SNTAGT. V was shortened by 10 bases and J by 0 bases, with 21 bases between the two germline ends. CDR3: CAIPPRDFLYQETQYF. The CDR3 region has the DNA TGTGCCATCCCCCCCCGGGACTTCTTGTACCAAGAGACCCAGTACTTC.

This chain links TRBV9 with TRBJ2-2; a possible D gene is TRBD2 (6 bases). V was trimmed by 5 bases and J by 5 bases, leaving 13 bases between them. Germline V gene sequence: CDR1 SGDLS, CDR2 YYNGEE. This CDR3 has 14 residues. CDR3 sequence: CASSTGTPTGELFF. The CDR3 DNA is TGTGCCAGCAGTACGGGGACTCCAACCGGGGAGCTGTTTTTT.

The chain links TRBV5-4 to TRBJ2-5, with D possibly being TRBD2 (7 bases). CDR3 length: 13 amino acids. V was shortened by 5 bases and J by 5 bases, with 13 bases between the two germline ends. Germline lookup yields CDR1 SGHNT and CDR2 YYREEE (reference sequence). The CDR3 DNA is TGTGCCAGCAGAGCAGGGGAGGGGGAGACCCAGTACTTC. It codes for CASRAGEGETQYF. Together with reference TRBV5-4 and TRBJ2-5, the CDR3 gives the full variable domain: ETGVTQSPTHLIKTRGQQVTLRCSSQSGHNTVSWYQQALGQGPQFIFQYYREEENGRGNFPPRFSGLQFPNYSSELNVNALELDDSALYLCASRAGEGETQYFGPGTRLLVL.

This chain uses TRBV19 with TRBJ1-2; the D is unclear. Germline assignment: CDR1 LNHDA and CDR2 SQIVND (reference sequence). CDR3 length: 13 amino acids. Trimming removed 5 bases from V and 2 bases from J, with 9 bases in between. CDR3 bases: TGTGCCAGTAGTCTTTCCGGGAACTATGGCTACACCTTC. It specifies CASSLSGNYGYTF.

The table lists this clone with a few counts. This sequence joins TRBV19 and TRBJ1-1; maybe TRBD1 (5 bases). Germline V gene sequence: CDR1 LNHDA, CDR2 SQIVND (reference sequence). The CDR3 extends over 13 amino acids. V lost 3 bases to trimming and J lost 7 bases, with 12 bases between them. This CDR3 is CASSILREGEAFF. As DNA, the CDR3 is TGTGCCAGTAGTATTCTCAGGGAGGGTGAAGCTTTCTTT. Using reference TRBV19 and TRBJ1-1 for the parts outside the CDR3, the full variable domain is DGGITQSPKYLFRKEGQNVTLSCEQNLNHDAMYWYRQDPGQGLRLIYYSQIVNDFQKGDIAEGYSVSREKKESFPLTVTSAQKNPTAFYLCASSILREGEAFFGQGTRLTVV.

The rearrangement uses TRBV6-2 or TRBV6-3 and TRBJ2-7, with 10 bases that match TRBD2. This CDR3 has 15 amino acids. CDR1 is MNHEY, CDR2 SVGEGT, per germline. The junction had 6 bases not matched to a gene; V was cut back by 5 bases and J by 2 bases. CDR3 amino acids: CASSALGLAAYEQYF. CDR3 in DNA: TGTGCCAGCAGTGCCCTAGGACTAGCGGCCTACGAGCAGTACTTC.

J is TRBJ2-2 and V is TRBV5-1, with 7 bases identical to TRBD2. The CDR3 has 16 amino acids. The J segment lost 6 bases and the V segment lost 0 bases, leaving 8 bases of the junction unmatched. Germline V CDR1 and CDR2: SGHRS, YFSETQ. The CDR3, as DNA: TGCGCCAGCAGCTTGGCCAGGGCGGGAGTAGCCGGGGAGCTGTTTTTT. Translated: CASSLARAGVAGELFF.